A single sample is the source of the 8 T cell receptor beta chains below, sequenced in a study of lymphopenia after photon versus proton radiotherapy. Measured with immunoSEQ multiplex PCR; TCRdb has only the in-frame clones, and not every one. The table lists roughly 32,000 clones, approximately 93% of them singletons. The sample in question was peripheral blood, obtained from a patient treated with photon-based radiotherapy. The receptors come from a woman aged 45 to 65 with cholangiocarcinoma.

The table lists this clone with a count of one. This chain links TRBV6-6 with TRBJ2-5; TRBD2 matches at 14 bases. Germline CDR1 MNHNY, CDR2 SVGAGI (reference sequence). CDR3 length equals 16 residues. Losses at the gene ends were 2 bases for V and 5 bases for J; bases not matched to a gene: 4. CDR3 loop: CASSYGTSGGGETQYF. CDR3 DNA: TGTGCCAGCAGTTACGGGACTAGCGGGGGCGGGGAGACCCAGTACTTC.

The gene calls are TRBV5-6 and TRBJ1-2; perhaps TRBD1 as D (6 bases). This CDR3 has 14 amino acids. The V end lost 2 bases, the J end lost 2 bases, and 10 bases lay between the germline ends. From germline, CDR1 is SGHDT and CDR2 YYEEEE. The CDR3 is CASSFRTGNYGYTF. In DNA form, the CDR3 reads TGTGCCAGCAGCTTTCGAACAGGGAACTATGGCTACACCTTC.

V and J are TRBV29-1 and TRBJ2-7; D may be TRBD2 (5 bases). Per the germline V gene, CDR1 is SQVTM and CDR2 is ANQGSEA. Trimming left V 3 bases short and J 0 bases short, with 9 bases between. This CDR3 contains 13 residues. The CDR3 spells CSVDIGSSYEQYF. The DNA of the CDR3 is TGCAGCGTTGATATTGGGAGCTCCTACGAGCAGTACTTC.

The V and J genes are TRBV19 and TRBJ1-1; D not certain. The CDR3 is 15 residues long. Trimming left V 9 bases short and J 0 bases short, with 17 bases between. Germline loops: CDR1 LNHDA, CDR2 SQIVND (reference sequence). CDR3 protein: CASLPRGYMNTEAFF. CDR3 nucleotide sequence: TGTGCCAGCCTTCCCCGGGGTTACATGAACACTGAAGCTTTCTTT.

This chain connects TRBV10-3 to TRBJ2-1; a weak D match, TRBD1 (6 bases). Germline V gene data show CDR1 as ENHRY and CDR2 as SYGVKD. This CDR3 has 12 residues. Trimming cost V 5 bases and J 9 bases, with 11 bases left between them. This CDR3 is CAISSSGVEQFF. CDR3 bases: TGTGCCATCAGTTCATCAGGGGTTGAGCAGTTCTTC.

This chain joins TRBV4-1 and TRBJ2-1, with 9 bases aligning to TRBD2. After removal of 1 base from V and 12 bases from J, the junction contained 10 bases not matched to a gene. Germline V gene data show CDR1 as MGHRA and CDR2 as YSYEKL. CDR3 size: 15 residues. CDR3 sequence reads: CASSQGAGGPTVQFF. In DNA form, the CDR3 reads TGCGCCAGCAGCCAAGGAGCGGGGGGTCCCACGGTGCAGTTCTTC.

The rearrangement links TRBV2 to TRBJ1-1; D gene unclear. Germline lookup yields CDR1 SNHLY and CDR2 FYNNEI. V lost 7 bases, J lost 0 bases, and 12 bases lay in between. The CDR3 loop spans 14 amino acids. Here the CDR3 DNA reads TGTGCCAGCAAAACTGAGAGCATGAACACTGAAGCTTTCTTT. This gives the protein CASKTESMNTEAFF.

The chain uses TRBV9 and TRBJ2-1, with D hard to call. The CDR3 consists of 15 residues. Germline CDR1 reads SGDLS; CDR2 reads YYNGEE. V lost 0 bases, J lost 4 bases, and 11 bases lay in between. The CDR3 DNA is TGTGCCAGCAGCGTAGCCGGGTCCCCTTACAATGAGCAGTTCTTC. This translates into CASSVAGSPYNEQFF.